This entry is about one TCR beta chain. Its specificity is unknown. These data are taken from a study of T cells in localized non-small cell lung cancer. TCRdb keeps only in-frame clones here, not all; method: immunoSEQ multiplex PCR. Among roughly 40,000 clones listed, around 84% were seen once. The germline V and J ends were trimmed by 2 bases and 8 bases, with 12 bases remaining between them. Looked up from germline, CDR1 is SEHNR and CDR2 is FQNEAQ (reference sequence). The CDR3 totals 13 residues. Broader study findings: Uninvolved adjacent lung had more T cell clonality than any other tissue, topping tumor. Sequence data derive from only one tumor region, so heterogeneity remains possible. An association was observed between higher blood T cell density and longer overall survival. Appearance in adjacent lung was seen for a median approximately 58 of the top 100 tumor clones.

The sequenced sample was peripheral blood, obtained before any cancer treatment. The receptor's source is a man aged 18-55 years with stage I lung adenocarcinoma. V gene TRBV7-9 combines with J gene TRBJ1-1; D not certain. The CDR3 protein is CASSLLAQVEAFF. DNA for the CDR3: TGTGCCAGCAGCTTACTGGCGCAGGTGGAAGCTTTCTTT. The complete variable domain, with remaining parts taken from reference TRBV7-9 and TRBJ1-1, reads DTGVSQNPRHKITKRGQNVTFRCDPISEHNRLYWYRQTLGQGPEFLTYFQNEAQLEKSRLLSDRFSAERPKGSFSTLEIQRTEQGDSAMYLCASSLLAQVEAFFGQGTRLTVV.